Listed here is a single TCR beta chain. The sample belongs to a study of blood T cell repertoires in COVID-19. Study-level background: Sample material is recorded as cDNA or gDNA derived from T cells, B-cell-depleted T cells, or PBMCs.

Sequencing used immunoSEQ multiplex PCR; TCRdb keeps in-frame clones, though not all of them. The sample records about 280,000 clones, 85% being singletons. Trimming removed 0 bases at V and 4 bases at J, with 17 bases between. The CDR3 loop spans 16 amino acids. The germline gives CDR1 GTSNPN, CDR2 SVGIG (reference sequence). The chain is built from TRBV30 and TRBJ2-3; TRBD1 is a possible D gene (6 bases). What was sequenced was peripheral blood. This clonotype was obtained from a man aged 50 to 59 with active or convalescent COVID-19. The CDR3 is CAWSVSGRGGADTQYF. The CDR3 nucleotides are TGTGCCTGGAGTGTAAGCGGCAGGGGCGGCGCAGATACGCAGTATTTT.